The rows below give T cell receptor beta chains drawn from one sample of a study of cytomegalovirus exposure and HLA in healthy donors. Profiling relied on immunoSEQ multiplex PCR, and the TCRdb table lists in-frame clones only, not all of them. The sample lists approximately 190,000 clones; approximately 82% were seen once. Sequenced sample: PBMCs. The receptor source for this set is a woman aged 25 to 45 in good health and CMV-seropositive. CDR3s include the opening cysteine and the closing phenylalanine or tryptophan.

v_gene,CDR3aa
TRBV9,CASGGTSVNNEQFF
TRBV14,CASSPQVKGNTEAFF
TRBV2,CASKDYSYEQYF
TRBV6-5,CASSYLREGYEQYF
TRBV27,CASSDGVFGTEAFF
TRBV5-6,CASSLALRETQYF
TRBV18,CASSPGQGGEQYF
TRBV5-1,CASSLGQSSNEQYF
TRBV4-2,CASSQGGASNEQFF
TRBV27,CASSLLGAEADTQYF
TRBV6-1,CASRATGLNTEAFF
TRBV19,CASRRVPGSGELFF
TRBV6-1,CASRFTSGSIDEQYF
TRBV28,CASSFPGRLGGSEFF
TRBV9,CASSVAVAGGTYNEQFF
TRBV9,CASSVARPGQGNTGELFF
TRBV6-1,CASRLDEAGYTF
TRBV5-4,CASSNRDEFGEQFF
TRBV27,CASSATGRGRYGYTF
TRBV27,CASSLRGSLDHQPQHF
TRBV6-1,CASRETVHYGYTF
TRBV27,CASRFTAADTQYF
TRBV29-1,CSVIPLDRGKNEQYF
TRBV25-1,CASSDSTGVPSNEQFF
TRBV7-9,CASSPNRGSNEQYF
TRBV7-8,CASSLVGLAFYNEQFF
TRBV28,CASSRQSQETQYF
TRBV28,CASGSGTDTQYF
TRBV11-2,CASSLVSDSIYGYTF
TRBV7-9,CASSSPDRGTYEQYF
TRBV18,CASSPRVVAGKLDNEQFF
TRBV5-6,CASSTTPFSYNEQFF
TRBV7-7,CASSLFSGNEQFF
TRBV2,CASNRDNANYGYTF
TRBV27,CASSFLASGSTDTQYF
TRBV27,CASKRNSGTGGSGYTF
TRBV5-1,CARERTLTPYEQYF
TRBV27,CASSWTGGVGGTQYF
TRBV29-1,CSVERESSYNEQFF
TRBV6-1,CASKGTPGTEAFF
TRBV5-4,CASSPRTRTGGGETQYF
TRBV6-1,CASSTGLINEQFF
TRBV6-5,CASSYVSGGREAFF
TRBV5-1,CASSVGLAGETQYF
TRBV14,CASSRSEERQGAYGYTF
TRBV5-6,CASSLSRIQETQYF
TRBV6-5,CASSKRLNEKLFF
TRBV28,CASMGGPETQYF
TRBV6-5,CASSYSPSGETYEQYF
TRBV5-1,CASSLSAGTSGSNEQFF
TRBV5-6,CASSSPVAGGTATYNEQFF
TRBV5-4,CACQGQQETQYF
TRBV4-2,CASSQDGLGEQFF
TRBV2,CARGQTNTEAFF
TRBV19,CASTDPGGYGYTF
TRBV6-5,CASSYVRGTEAFF
TRBV2,CASSVGRAAYNEQFF